Listed below are T cell receptor beta chains from one sample, sequenced in a study of blood T cell repertoires in COVID-19. Here immunoSEQ multiplex PCR was the method, and the copy in TCRdb shows in-frame clones only, minus some. The table has roughly 310,000 clones, roughly 88% seen once. The specimen was peripheral blood. The receptors derive from a woman between 45 and 60 years old with active or convalescent COVID-19. CDR3s include the opening cysteine and the closing phenylalanine or tryptophan. A D gene is named only where the DNA matches it firmly. Size values are once, few and many counts, or a class for expanded clones, and some rows have none.

d_gene,abundance,len,j_gene,v_gene,CDR3aa,CDR3nt
TRBD2,NA,16,TRBJ2-1,TRBV5-6,CASSNAGGYSYNEQFF,TGTGCCAGCAGCAACGCGGGGGGCTACTCCTACAATGAGCAGTTCTTC
TRBD2,NA,15,TRBJ2-4,TRBV19,CASSIPSGSQNIQYF,TGTGCCAGTAGTATTCCTAGCGGGAGTCAAAACATTCAGTACTTC
TRBD1,NA,15,TRBJ1-2,TRBV4-3,CASSQGTGVIGGYTF,TGCGCCAGCAGCCAAGGGACAGGGGTAATTGGAGGCTACACCTTC
NA,NA,14,TRBJ1-2,TRBV3-1/TRBV3-2,CASRAQGRLYGYTF,TGTGCCAGCAGAGCCCAGGGGCGGCTTTATGGCTACACCTTC
NA,NA,13,TRBJ1-1,TRBV12-3/TRBV12-4,CASSDDTNTEAFF,TGTGCCAGCAGTGACGACACGAACACTGAAGCTTTCTTT
TRBD2,NA,16,TRBJ2-5,TRBV11-2,CASSQKIAGPQETQYF,TGTGCCAGCAGCCAGAAGATAGCGGGGCCCCAAGAGACCCAGTACTTC
NA,NA,14,TRBJ2-5,TRBV2,CASSEAGTEETQYF,TGTGCCAGCAGTGAAGCGGGGACTGAAGAGACCCAGTACTTC
TRBD1,NA,14,TRBJ1-2,TRBV30,CAWSGQGARYGYTF,TGTGCCTGGAGTGGACAGGGGGCGCGCTATGGCTACACCTTC
TRBD1,NA,14,TRBJ1-4,TRBV19,CASTSDRGGEKLFF,TGTGCCAGTACCTCGGACAGGGGAGGTGAAAAACTGTTTTTT
TRBD1,NA,13,TRBJ2-5,TRBV5-4,CASSMGQKETQYF,TGTGCCAGCAGCATGGGACAGAAAGAGACCCAGTACTTC
NA,NA,13,TRBJ1-5,TRBV5-4,CASSTDRNQPQHF,TGTGCCAGCAGCACCGACAGGAATCAGCCCCAGCATTTT
TRBD1,NA,13,TRBJ1-2,TRBV29-1,CSVTGEANYGYTF,TGCAGCGTTACAGGGGAGGCTAACTATGGCTACACCTTC
NA,NA,12,TRBJ2-1,TRBV7-2,CASSPDSARQFF,TGTGCCAGCAGCCCGGACAGTGCTCGGCAGTTCTTC
NA,NA,14,TRBJ2-5,TRBV4-2,CASSQDPRVETQYF,TGTGCCAGCAGCCAAGATCCCAGGGTAGAGACCCAGTACTTC
NA,NA,16,TRBJ1-1,TRBV9,CASSVGSTRVNTEAFF,TGTGCCAGCAGCGTAGGGAGTACCAGGGTGAACACTGAAGCTTTCTTT
NA,once,14,TRBJ2-2,TRBV6-6,CASNTGIGTGELFF,TGTGCCAGCAACACAGGGATCGGCACCGGGGAGCTGTTTTTT
NA,NA,13,TRBJ2-2,TRBV7-2,CASSKLVSGELFF,TGTGCCAGCAGCAAACTAGTATCCGGGGAGCTGTTTTTT
NA,NA,14,TRBJ2-2,TRBV30,CAWSLVLNTGELFF,TGTGCCTGGAGTCTCGTACTGAACACCGGGGAGCTGTTTTTT
NA,NA,14,TRBJ2-3,TRBV24-1,CATSKAGATDTQYF,TGTGCCACCAGTAAGGCGGGGGCCACAGATACGCAGTATTTT
TRBD1,few,14,TRBJ2-7,TRBV2,CASSVEGAIYEQYF,TGTGCCAGCAGTGTTGAGGGGGCTATCTACGAGCAGTACTTC
NA,NA,12,TRBJ2-7,TRBV15,CATSRDIYEQYF,TGTGCCACCAGCAGAGACATCTACGAGCAGTACTTC
TRBD1,NA,15,TRBJ1-6,TRBV4-1,CASSPGQDFSSPLHF,TGCGCCAGCAGCCCCGGACAGGATTTTTCCTCACCCCTCCACTTT
TRBD1,once,13,TRBJ1-1,TRBV18,CASSPGTAVPAFF,TGTGCCAGCTCACCAGGGACAGCCGTGCCAGCTTTCTTT
TRBD1,NA,14,TRBJ1-1,TRBV4-1,CASSQDRGYAEAFF,TGCGCCAGCAGCCAGGACAGGGGGTACGCTGAAGCTTTCTTT
NA,once,12,TRBJ1-2,TRBV10-3,CAISPHRDGYTF,TGTGCCATCAGTCCTCACAGGGACGGCTACACCTTC
TRBD2,NA,14,TRBJ2-1,TRBV7-2,CASSHGTSSNEQFF,TGTGCCAGCAGCCATGGGACTAGTTCGAATGAGCAGTTCTTC
NA,NA,15,TRBJ1-1,TRBV5-1,CASSASRLSNTEAFF,TGCGCCAGCAGCGCAAGCAGGTTATCAAACACTGAAGCTTTCTTT
TRBD1,NA,15,TRBJ1-5,TRBV9,CASSVGGTGFQPQHF,TGTGCCAGCAGCGTAGGCGGGACAGGGTTTCAGCCCCAGCATTTT
TRBD2,NA,17,TRBJ2-3,TRBV13,CASSGASGIPSTDTQYF,TGTGCCAGCAGCGGGGCTAGCGGGATTCCTAGCACAGATACGCAGTATTTT
NA,NA,16,TRBJ1-1,TRBV7-2,CASSLYESLMNTEAFF,TGTGCCAGCAGCTTATATGAGTCCCTAATGAACACTGAAGCTTTCTTT
NA,NA,13,TRBJ1-2,TRBV5-1,CASSYTVNYGYTF,TGCGCCAGCAGCTATACTGTAAACTATGGCTACACCTTC
TRBD1,NA,15,TRBJ2-7,TRBV18,CASSPSRDRDYEQYF,TGTGCCAGCTCACCTTCCCGGGACAGGGACTACGAGCAGTACTTC
TRBD2,once,14,TRBJ2-7,TRBV7-2,CASSLLAAAYEQYF,TGTGCCAGCAGCTTACTAGCGGCAGCCTACGAGCAGTACTTC
NA,once,17,TRBJ2-3,TRBV7-3,CASREFGGGGSTDTQYF,TGTGCCAGCAGGGAGTTCGGGGGAGGCGGTAGCACAGATACGCAGTATTTT
TRBD2,NA,17,TRBJ2-1,TRBV9,CASSEIGGAGANNEQFF,TGTGCCAGCTCGGAAATCGGGGGAGCGGGAGCAAACAATGAGCAGTTCTTC
NA,NA,18,TRBJ1-6,TRBV14,CASSPVTRVGSYNSPLHF,TGTGCCAGCAGCCCCGTCACACGGGTTGGGAGCTATAATTCACCCCTCCACTTT
TRBD2,NA,16,TRBJ2-3,TRBV6-4,CASSTTSGRRTDTQYF,TGTGCCAGCTCTACGACTAGCGGGAGAAGGACAGATACGCAGTATTTT
NA,once,14,TRBJ1-1,TRBV14,CASSQPPRNTEAFF,TGTGCCAGCAGCCAACCCCCCCGGAACACTGAAGCTTTCTTT
TRBD2,NA,14,TRBJ2-5,TRBV5-1,CASSSPGLTETQYF,TGCGCCAGCAGCTCCCCGGGACTAACGGAGACCCAGTACTTC
NA,NA,13,TRBJ1-2,TRBV5-1,CASSLETAYGYTF,TGCGCCAGCAGCTTGGAGACAGCATATGGCTACACCTTC
NA,NA,15,TRBJ1-1,TRBV18,CASSLYGAGDTEAFF,TGTGCCAGCTCACTCTATGGGGCAGGGGACACTGAAGCTTTCTTT
NA,NA,13,TRBJ1-1,TRBV5-1,CASSLAGSSGAFF,TGCGCCAGCAGCCTTGCTGGTAGCTCCGGAGCTTTCTTT
NA,NA,15,TRBJ1-5,TRBV9,CASSGPKGGYQPQHF,TGTGCCAGCAGCGGACCGAAAGGGGGATATCAGCCCCAGCATTTT
TRBD1,NA,15,TRBJ1-1,TRBV29-1,CSVEDWTGSSTEAFF,TGCAGCGTTGAAGACTGGACAGGGTCGAGCACTGAAGCTTTCTTT
TRBD1,NA,18,TRBJ1-3,TRBV28,CASHGQGARVGSGNTIYF,TGTGCCAGCCACGGACAGGGGGCGAGGGTAGGCTCTGGAAACACCATATATTTT
NA,NA,16,TRBJ2-1,TRBV18,CASSPLETGRSNEQFF,TGTGCCAGCTCACCGTTAGAAACAGGGCGGAGCAATGAGCAGTTCTTC
TRBD2,few,15,TRBJ2-1,TRBV5-4,CASSLSLAGVDEQFF,TGTGCCAGCAGCTTGAGTCTAGCGGGAGTTGATGAGCAGTTCTTC
NA,once,15,TRBJ2-7,TRBV19,CASSIGMGSSYEQYF,TGTGCCAGTAGTATAGGGATGGGGAGCTCCTACGAGCAGTACTTC
TRBD1,NA,15,TRBJ2-7,TRBV5-1,CASSLTTGGAYEQYF,TGCGCCAGCAGCTTGACCACAGGGGGAGCCTACGAGCAGTACTTC
NA,once,14,TRBJ1-3,TRBV5-1,CASSLGRRGNTIYF,TGCGCCAGCAGCTTGGGGAGACGTGGAAACACCATATATTTT